These 7 T cell receptor beta chains share one sample of origin, sequenced in a study of CD8 T cells in ankylosing spondylitis. Study outcomes and limitations: A motif in TCR beta, a set of roughly eight highly homologous variants, appeared characteristic of ankylosing spondylitis blood.

Their target antigens are unknown. TCRdb re-derived calls from the 5' RACE reads in MiXCR, one entry per CDR3 protein. The sample has around 220,000 distinct CDR3 sequences, roughly 18% seen once; the top ten hold 40% to 50%. Specimen: blood, either unsorted or a sorted T cell fraction (not recorded which). These receptors all come from a male donor with ankylosing spondylitis.

The sample holds a few counts of this clonotype. This chain links TRBV25-1 with TRBJ2-2; no firm D call. Germline CDR1 is MGHDK and CDR2 is SYGVNS. Trimming shortened V by 1 base and J by 5 bases, and 5 bases separated the two germline ends. The CDR3 runs to 13 residues. The CDR3 DNA reads TGTGCCAGCAGTGAATTAGGGACCGGGGAGCTGTTTTTT. Its translation: CASSELGTGELFF.

This clonotype was seen ten or more times. One end of the junction varies from germline; a read error may be responsible. The V gene is TRBV11-2, the J gene TRBJ2-1; D not certain. Germline CDR1 reads SGHAT; CDR2 reads FQNNGV. This CDR3 region has 15 residues. The CDR3 reads CASSAVLSPYHEQFF. The CDR3 nucleotides read TGTGCCAGCAGCGCCGTCCTTTCACCCTACCATGAGCAGTTCTTC.

The chain recombines TRBV6-2 or TRBV6-3 with TRBJ2-7, with TRBD2 identical over 7 bases. This CDR3 has 15 amino acids. The trim removed 4 bases at V and 4 bases at J, leaving 10 bases unmatched. Germline V CDR1 and CDR2: MNHEY, SVGEGT. The CDR3 region has the DNA TGTGCCAGCAGTTGGACCGGCGGGAGTTTTTACGAGCAGTACTTC. Translating it yields CASSWTGGSFYEQYF.

This clonotype has only a few counts. J is TRBJ2-5 and V is TRBV5-6; 8 bases are a match to TRBD1. The CDR3 is 16 amino acids. V trimming: 1 base; J trimming: 2 bases; junction bases outside the gene matches: 7. The germline gives CDR1 SGHDT, CDR2 YYEEEE. The DNA of the CDR3 is TGTGCCAGCAGCTTGTTAAATACAGGGGGACAAGAGACCCAGTACTTC. Amino acids: CASSLLNTGGQETQYF.

The gene calls are TRBV7-9 and TRBJ2-3, with D possibly matching TRBD1 (5 bases). The length of the CDR3 is 14 residues. Per germline, CDR1 SEHNR and CDR2 FQNEAQ (reference sequence). The V and J ends lost 6 bases and 0 bases respectively, with 10 bases between them. The CDR3 sequence: CASSQPGSTDTQYF. CDR3 DNA: TGTGCCAGCAGTCAACCAGGGAGCACAGATACGCAGTATTTT.

The chain links TRBV12-3 or TRBV12-4 to TRBJ1-1; a possible D gene is TRBD1 (5 bases). The CDR3 has 13 amino acids. Trimming left V 7 bases short and J 4 bases short, with 13 bases between. CDR3 DNA: TGTGCCAGCACTACGGGGGTCAGCACTGAAGCTTTCTTT. Amino acid sequence: CASTTGVSTEAFF.

The CDR3 here is CASSAGGFYNEQFF. The CDR3 nucleotides are TGTGCCAGCTCAGCGGGGGGGTTTTACAATGAGCAGTTCTTC. The chain has TRBV7-2 and TRBJ2-1, with 10 bases fitting TRBD2. This CDR3 spans 14 amino acids. V shed 8 bases, J shed 4 bases, and the junction held 5 bases outside the gene matches. The V gene's germline CDR1 is SGHTA and CDR2 FQGNSA. The complete variable domain, with remaining parts taken from reference TRBV7-2 and TRBJ2-1, reads GAGVSQSPSNKVTEKGKDVELRCDPISGHTALYWYRQSLGQGLEFLIYFQGNSAPDKSGLPSDRFSAERTGGSVSTLTIQRTQQEDSAVYLCASSAGGFYNEQFFGPGTRLTVL.